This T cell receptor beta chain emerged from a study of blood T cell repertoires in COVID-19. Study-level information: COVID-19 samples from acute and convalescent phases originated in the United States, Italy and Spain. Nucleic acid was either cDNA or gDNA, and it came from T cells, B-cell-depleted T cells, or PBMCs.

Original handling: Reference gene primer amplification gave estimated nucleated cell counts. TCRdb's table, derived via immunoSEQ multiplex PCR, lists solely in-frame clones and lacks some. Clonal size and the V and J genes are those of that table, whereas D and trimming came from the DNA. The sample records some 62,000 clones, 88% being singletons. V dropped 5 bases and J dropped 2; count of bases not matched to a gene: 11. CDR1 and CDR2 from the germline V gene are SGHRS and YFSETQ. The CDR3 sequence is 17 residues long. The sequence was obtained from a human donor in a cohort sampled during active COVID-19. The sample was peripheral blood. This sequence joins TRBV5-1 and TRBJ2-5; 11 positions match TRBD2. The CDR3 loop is CASSGLAGGQHQETQYF. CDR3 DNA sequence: TGCGCCAGCAGTGGGCTAGCGGGGGGACAACATCAAGAGACCCAGTACTTC.